This T cell receptor (beta chain) was obtained from a study of blood T cell repertoires in COVID-19. Whole-study context: Acute and convalescent COVID-19 specimens originated in the United States, Italy and Spain. T cells, B-cell-depleted T cells, or PBMCs provided the cDNA or gDNA that served as material.

A word on this clone: A clone one base away is much larger, so this may be a read error. Other nucleotide sequences from this sample produce the same CDR3.

V lost 0 bases to trimming and J lost 0 bases, with 6 bases between them. This CDR3 has 15 residues. CDR1 and CDR2 from the germline V gene are SGHRS and YFSETQ. Original analysis: Using reference gene primer amplification, nucleated cell counts were estimated. The assay was immunoSEQ multiplex PCR, and TCRdb's table has in-frame clones only and misses some. V, J and clone size were drawn from that table, and D and trimming were deduced from the DNA. The sample records some 280,000 clones, about 82% being singletons. This receptor was taken from a woman aged 50 to 65 with active or convalescent COVID-19. This chain joins TRBV5-1 and TRBJ1-4, with D possibly being TRBD1 (6 bases). The specimen sequenced was peripheral blood. CDR3 in amino acids: CASSLAGATNEKLFF. CDR3 DNA sequence: TGCGCCAGCAGCTTGGCAGGGGCAACTAATGAAAAACTGTTTTTT.